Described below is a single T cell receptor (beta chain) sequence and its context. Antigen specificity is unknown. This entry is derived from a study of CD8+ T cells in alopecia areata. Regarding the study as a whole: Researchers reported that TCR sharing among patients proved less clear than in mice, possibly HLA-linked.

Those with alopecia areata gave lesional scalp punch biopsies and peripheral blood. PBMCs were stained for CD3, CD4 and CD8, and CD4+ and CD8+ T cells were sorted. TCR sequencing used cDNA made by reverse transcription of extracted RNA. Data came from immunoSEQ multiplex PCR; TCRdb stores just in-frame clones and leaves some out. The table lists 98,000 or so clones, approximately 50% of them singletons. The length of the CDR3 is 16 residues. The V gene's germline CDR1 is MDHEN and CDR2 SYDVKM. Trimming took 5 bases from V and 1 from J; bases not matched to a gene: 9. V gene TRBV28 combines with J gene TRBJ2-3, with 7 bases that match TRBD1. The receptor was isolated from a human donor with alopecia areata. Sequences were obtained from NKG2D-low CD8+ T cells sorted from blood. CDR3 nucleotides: TGTGCCAGCAGTACCCTTGACAGGGTCGGCACAGATACGCAGTATTTT. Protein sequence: CASSTLDRVGTDTQYF.